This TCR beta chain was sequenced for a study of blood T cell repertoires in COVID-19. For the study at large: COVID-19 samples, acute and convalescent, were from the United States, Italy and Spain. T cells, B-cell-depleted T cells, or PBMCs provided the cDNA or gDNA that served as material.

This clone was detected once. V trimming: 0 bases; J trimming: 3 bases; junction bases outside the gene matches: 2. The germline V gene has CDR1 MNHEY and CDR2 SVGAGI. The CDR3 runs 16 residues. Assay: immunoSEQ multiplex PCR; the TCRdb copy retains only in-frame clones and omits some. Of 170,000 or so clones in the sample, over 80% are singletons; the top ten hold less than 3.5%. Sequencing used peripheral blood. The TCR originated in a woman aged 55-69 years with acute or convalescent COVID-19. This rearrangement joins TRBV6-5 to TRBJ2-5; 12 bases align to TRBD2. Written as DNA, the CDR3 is TGTGCCAGCAGTTACTCAAGACTAGCGGGGGAAGAGACCCAGTACTTC. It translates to CASSYSRLAGEETQYF.